This is a list of T cell receptor beta chains from one sample in a study of OX40 agonist ivuxolimab in advanced cancers. Assay: immunoSEQ multiplex PCR; the TCRdb copy retains only in-frame clones and omits some. This sample has almost 70,000 clones, with over 60% found just once. The specimen was CD4+ or CD8+ T cells sorted from blood, collected in a trial of the OX40 agonist ivuxolimab. These receptor sequences come from an adult with an advanced solid tumor such as melanoma, head and neck, liver or kidney cancer. Each CDR3 is given with its conserved first and last residue.

cdr3_length: 14
j_call: TRBJ1-1
v_call: TRBV5-6
cdr3_aa: CASSVDRRNTEAFF

cdr3_length: 12
j_call: TRBJ1-5
v_call: TRBV6-4
cdr3_aa: CASTMTDLPQHF

cdr3_length: 11
j_call: TRBJ2-5
v_call: TRBV7-2
cdr3_aa: CASSPVETQYF

cdr3_length: 15
j_call: TRBJ2-1
v_call: TRBV5-1
cdr3_aa: CASSLEPGGPNEQFF

cdr3_length: 15
j_call: TRBJ2-3
v_call: TRBV5-1
cdr3_aa: CASSANVPDTDTQYF

cdr3_length: 15
j_call: TRBJ1-2
v_call: TRBV28
cdr3_aa: CASSFLRTGVDGYTF

cdr3_length: 14
j_call: TRBJ2-7
v_call: TRBV9
cdr3_aa: CASSVGGTGYEQYF

cdr3_length: 16
j_call: TRBJ2-1
v_call: TRBV5-4
cdr3_aa: CASSSPAGQSYNEQFF

cdr3_length: 11
j_call: TRBJ1-1
v_call: TRBV29-1
cdr3_aa: CSVDMNTEAFF

cdr3_length: 12
j_call: TRBJ2-5
v_call: TRBV28
cdr3_aa: CASSLPGGTQYF

cdr3_length: 17
j_call: TRBJ1-2
v_call: TRBV27
cdr3_aa: CATLFLLGTGGKNGYTF

cdr3_length: 13
j_call: TRBJ1-2
v_call: TRBV10-2
cdr3_aa: CASSETALYGYTF

cdr3_length: 15
j_call: TRBJ2-7
v_call: TRBV28
cdr3_aa: CASSLGQGRTYEQYF

cdr3_length: 13
j_call: TRBJ1-2
v_call: TRBV5-5
cdr3_aa: CASSLQGDYGYTF

cdr3_length: 14
j_call: TRBJ1-1
v_call: TRBV25-1
cdr3_aa: CASSDRFIGAEAFF

cdr3_length: 16
j_call: TRBJ1-1
v_call: TRBV5-1
cdr3_aa: CASSPGQGGLRPEAFF

cdr3_length: 15
j_call: TRBJ2-7
v_call: TRBV19
cdr3_aa: CASSIPGTGSGEQYF

cdr3_length: 16
j_call: TRBJ2-1
v_call: TRBV6-1
cdr3_aa: CASSEVGGGIKNEQFF

cdr3_length: 14
j_call: TRBJ2-5
v_call: TRBV5-1
cdr3_aa: CASSWSGPQETQYF

cdr3_length: 12
j_call: TRBJ2-5
v_call: TRBV5-1
cdr3_aa: CASSPRGETQYF

cdr3_length: 12
j_call: TRBJ2-3
v_call: TRBV10-1
cdr3_aa: CASSAGRVTQYF

cdr3_length: 16
j_call: TRBJ1-1
v_call: TRBV7-2
cdr3_aa: CASSSYGGASLGEAFF

cdr3_length: 16
j_call: TRBJ2-1
v_call: TRBV9
cdr3_aa: CASSTRSSGRGIEQFF

cdr3_length: 14
j_call: TRBJ2-7
v_call: TRBV11-2
cdr3_aa: CASSLGSSPYEQYF

cdr3_length: 15
j_call: TRBJ2-7
v_call: TRBV5-1
cdr3_aa: CASSLGGTSSYEQYF

cdr3_length: 14
j_call: TRBJ2-3
v_call: TRBV5-1
cdr3_aa: CASSLGSNPDTQYF

cdr3_length: 14
j_call: TRBJ2-7
v_call: TRBV27
cdr3_aa: CASSLSGTGGGQYF

cdr3_length: 16
j_call: TRBJ1-1
v_call: TRBV28
cdr3_aa: CASSLAGHSRTTEAFF

cdr3_length: 16
j_call: TRBJ2-3
v_call: TRBV5-6
cdr3_aa: CASSLFGAGRTDTQYF

cdr3_length: 13
j_call: TRBJ1-1
v_call: TRBV5-1
cdr3_aa: CASSHGMNTEAFF

cdr3_length: 16
j_call: TRBJ1-4
v_call: TRBV5-4
cdr3_aa: CASSLSRRGGNEKLFF

cdr3_length: 15
j_call: TRBJ2-5
v_call: TRBV11-2
cdr3_aa: CASSLVLGAQETQYF

cdr3_length: 15
j_call: TRBJ2-1
v_call: TRBV19
cdr3_aa: CASGGPGEPSNEQFF

cdr3_length: 15
j_call: TRBJ1-2
v_call: TRBV6-5
cdr3_aa: CASRTGFGVDYGYTF

cdr3_length: 14
j_call: TRBJ1-3
v_call: TRBV30
cdr3_aa: CAWEDGYSGNTIYF

cdr3_length: 16
j_call: TRBJ2-3
v_call: TRBV18
cdr3_aa: CASSRPDRGATDTQYF

cdr3_length: 15
j_call: TRBJ2-7
v_call: TRBV6-1
cdr3_aa: CASSAGEGSSYEQYF

cdr3_length: 15
j_call: TRBJ2-3
v_call: TRBV6-1
cdr3_aa: CASLYRTGLTDTQYF

cdr3_length: 11
j_call: TRBJ2-3
v_call: TRBV5-1
cdr3_aa: CASSFTDTQYF

cdr3_length: 14
j_call: TRBJ1-1
v_call: TRBV18
cdr3_aa: CASSPTAQNTEAFF

cdr3_length: 13
j_call: TRBJ1-1
v_call: TRBV5-1
cdr3_aa: CASSLFDNTEAFF

cdr3_length: 12
j_call: TRBJ2-7
v_call: TRBV28
cdr3_aa: CASSLTSREQYF

cdr3_length: 13
j_call: TRBJ2-1
v_call: TRBV6-1
cdr3_aa: CASSATRQNEQFF

cdr3_length: 14
j_call: TRBJ2-5
v_call: TRBV11-2
cdr3_aa: CASSLVTGWETQYF

cdr3_length: 15
j_call: TRBJ1-1
v_call: TRBV5-1
cdr3_aa: CASSRSGTANTEAFF

cdr3_length: 15
j_call: TRBJ1-1
v_call: TRBV7-2
cdr3_aa: CASSLSAGRGTEAFF

cdr3_length: 17
j_call: TRBJ2-5
v_call: TRBV7-2
cdr3_aa: CASSLRSGGAATETQYF

cdr3_length: 16
j_call: TRBJ2-5
v_call: TRBV5-1
cdr3_aa: CASSPNTGVSGETQYF

cdr3_length: 13
j_call: TRBJ2-1
v_call: TRBV5-6
cdr3_aa: CASSLGNHNEQFF

cdr3_length: 15
j_call: TRBJ2-5
v_call: TRBV5-1
cdr3_aa: CASSWTGGMGETQYF

cdr3_length: 15
j_call: TRBJ1-1
v_call: TRBV9
cdr3_aa: CASSGDRSMNTEAFF

cdr3_length: 13
j_call: TRBJ1-2
v_call: TRBV28
cdr3_aa: CASSLPNPLGYTF

cdr3_length: 11
j_call: TRBJ2-3
v_call: TRBV10-2
cdr3_aa: CASTSTDTQYF

cdr3_length: 14
j_call: TRBJ1-4
v_call: TRBV18
cdr3_aa: CASSPGTDQRKLFF

cdr3_length: 12
j_call: TRBJ2-7
v_call: TRBV6-1
cdr3_aa: CASSDRFGEQYF

cdr3_length: 15
j_call: TRBJ2-6
v_call: TRBV6-1
cdr3_aa: CASSEWSSGANVLTF

cdr3_length: 14
j_call: TRBJ2-7
v_call: TRBV5-5
cdr3_aa: CASSWRLESYEQYF

cdr3_length: 22
j_call: TRBJ2-3
v_call: TRBV19
cdr3_aa: CASRDRSSRLGGRRAQKDTQYF

cdr3_length: 11
j_call: TRBJ2-1
v_call: TRBV20-1
cdr3_aa: CSAIRDNEQFF

cdr3_length: 15
j_call: TRBJ2-3
v_call: TRBV18
cdr3_aa: CASSGTSGRTDTQYF